These T cell receptor beta chains were read from a single sample in a study of human T cells and chemical hapten exposure. TCRdb fed the RACE reads into MiXCR, producing one record per CDR3 protein. The sample lists some 80,000 distinct CDR3 sequences, around 10% occurring once. The source was whole blood, collected in connection with sensitization to the hapten diphenylcyclopropenone (DPC). All receptors derive from a man aged 18 to 35 with alopecia areata. Some clones in this sample may be carry-over from other donors' samples. Each CDR3 is given with its conserved first and last residue. Fields, in order: D gene, clone size, CDR3 length, J gene, V gene, CDR3 protein, CDR3 DNA. The D gene is left open where the match is weak. Not all rows give a size; the values are once, few, many and, for expanded clones, a class.

d_call: NA
clone_size: few
cdr3_length: 15
j_call: TRBJ2-3
v_call: TRBV5-1
cdr3_aa: CARPSTAPRTDTQYF
cdr3_nt: TGCGCCAGACCTTCGACAGCCCCGAGGACAGATACGCAGTATTTT

d_call: NA
clone_size: many
cdr3_length: 13
j_call: TRBJ2-5
v_call: TRBV29-1
cdr3_aa: CSVSQSNRETQYF
cdr3_nt: TGCAGCGTTAGCCAGTCGAACCGGGAGACCCAGTACTTC

d_call: NA
clone_size: NA
cdr3_length: 16
j_call: TRBJ1-6
v_call: TRBV3-1
cdr3_aa: CASSQASSRGSSPLHF
cdr3_nt: TGTGCCAGCAGCCAAGCCTCTTCTAGAGGGAGTTCACCCCTCCACTTT

d_call: NA
clone_size: few
cdr3_length: 13
j_call: TRBJ2-1
v_call: TRBV6-4
cdr3_aa: CASSDRAYNEQFF
cdr3_nt: TGTGCCAGCAGTGACCGGGCGTACAATGAGCAGTTCTTC

d_call: NA
clone_size: many
cdr3_length: 15
j_call: TRBJ2-7
v_call: TRBV18
cdr3_aa: CASSPGTMGSYEQYF
cdr3_nt: TGTGCCAGCTCACCTGGAACAATGGGCTCCTACGAGCAGTACTTC

d_call: NA
clone_size: NA
cdr3_length: 15
j_call: TRBJ1-2
v_call: TRBV11-2
cdr3_aa: CASSLDLVTRYGYTF
cdr3_nt: TGTGCCAGCAGCTTAGATCTAGTCACCCGCTATGGCTACACCTTC

d_call: NA
clone_size: many
cdr3_length: 14
j_call: TRBJ2-2
v_call: TRBV3-1
cdr3_aa: CASSQVLGTGELFF
cdr3_nt: TGTGCCAGCAGCCAAGTGCTGGGCACCGGGGAGCTGTTTTTT

d_call: NA
clone_size: NA
cdr3_length: 15
j_call: TRBJ2-5
v_call: TRBV9
cdr3_aa: CASSVGGSPQETQYF
cdr3_nt: TGTGCCAGCAGCGTAGGGGGGTCGCCTCAAGAGACCCAGTACTTC

d_call: TRBD1
clone_size: few
cdr3_length: 16
j_call: TRBJ2-1
v_call: TRBV7-3
cdr3_aa: CASSSWDRGGYNEQFF
cdr3_nt: TGTGCCAGCAGCTCCTGGGACAGGGGAGGTTACAATGAGCAGTTCTTC

d_call: NA
clone_size: few
cdr3_length: 12
j_call: TRBJ2-3
v_call: TRBV20-1
cdr3_aa: CSAGPGTDTQYF
cdr3_nt: TGCAGTGCTGGGCCTGGCACAGATACGCAGTATTTT

d_call: NA
clone_size: NA
cdr3_length: 16
j_call: TRBJ1-6
v_call: TRBV5-6
cdr3_aa: CAGSSRTVARNSPLHF
cdr3_nt: TGTGCCGGCAGCTCGCGGACAGTCGCCCGTAATTCACCCCTCCACTTT

d_call: NA
clone_size: many
cdr3_length: 16
j_call: TRBJ1-1
v_call: TRBV19
cdr3_aa: CASSTDSMIELAEAFF
cdr3_nt: TGTGCCAGTAGTACAGACAGTATGATAGAGTTGGCTGAAGCTTTCTTT

d_call: TRBD2
clone_size: NA
cdr3_length: 14
j_call: TRBJ2-7
v_call: TRBV18
cdr3_aa: CASSRAGSPYEQYF
cdr3_nt: TGTGCCAGCTCACGAGCGGGGTCCCCCTACGAGCAGTACTTC

d_call: NA
clone_size: NA
cdr3_length: 16
j_call: TRBJ1-5
v_call: TRBV6-2/TRBV6-3
cdr3_aa: CASKMIRGPLNQPQHF
cdr3_nt: TGTGCCAGCAAGATGATTAGAGGACCCCTAAATCAGCCCCAGCATTTT

d_call: NA
clone_size: few
cdr3_length: 13
j_call: TRBJ2-7
v_call: TRBV14
cdr3_aa: CASSQVQGHEQYF
cdr3_nt: TGTGCCAGCAGCCAAGTGCAGGGCCACGAGCAGTACTTC